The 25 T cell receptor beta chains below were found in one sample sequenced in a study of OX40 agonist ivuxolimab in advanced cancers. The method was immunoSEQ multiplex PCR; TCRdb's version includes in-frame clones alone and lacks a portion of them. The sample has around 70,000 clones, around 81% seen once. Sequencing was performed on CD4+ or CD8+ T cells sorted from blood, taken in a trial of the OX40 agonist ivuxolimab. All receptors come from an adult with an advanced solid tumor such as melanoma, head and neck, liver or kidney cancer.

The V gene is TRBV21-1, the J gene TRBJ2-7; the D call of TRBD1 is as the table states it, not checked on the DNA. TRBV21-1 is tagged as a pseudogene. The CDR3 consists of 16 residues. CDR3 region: CASSKRGRGQIYEQYV. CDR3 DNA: TGTGCCAGCAGCAAAAGGGGCAGGGGGCAGATCTACGAGCAGTACGTC.

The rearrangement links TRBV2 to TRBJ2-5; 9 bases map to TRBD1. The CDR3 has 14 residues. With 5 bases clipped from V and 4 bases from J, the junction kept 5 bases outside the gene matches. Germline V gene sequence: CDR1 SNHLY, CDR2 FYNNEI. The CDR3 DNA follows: TGTGCCAGCAGTCGGGACAGGGATGGAGAGACCCAGTACTTC. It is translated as CASSRDRDGETQYF.

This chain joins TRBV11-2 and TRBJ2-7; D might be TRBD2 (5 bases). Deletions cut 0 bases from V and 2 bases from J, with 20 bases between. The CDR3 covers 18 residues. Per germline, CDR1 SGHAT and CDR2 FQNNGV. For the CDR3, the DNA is TGTGCCAGCAGCTTAGAAGATGGGTGGACTTACCAACCCTACGAGCAGTACGTC. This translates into CASSLEDGWTYQPYEQYV.

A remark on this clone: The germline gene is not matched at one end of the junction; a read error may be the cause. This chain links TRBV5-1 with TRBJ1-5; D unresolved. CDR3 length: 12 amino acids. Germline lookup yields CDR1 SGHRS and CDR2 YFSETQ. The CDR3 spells CASSLGEGPQHF. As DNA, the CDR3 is TGCGCCAGCAGTTTGGGAGAGGGACCCCAGCATTTT.

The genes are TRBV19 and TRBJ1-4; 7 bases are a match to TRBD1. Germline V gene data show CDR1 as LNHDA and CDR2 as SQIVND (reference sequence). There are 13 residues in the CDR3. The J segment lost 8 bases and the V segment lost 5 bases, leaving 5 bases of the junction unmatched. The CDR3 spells CASSHRGGEKLFF. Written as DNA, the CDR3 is TGTGCCAGTAGTCACAGGGGTGGCGAAAAACTGTTTTTT.

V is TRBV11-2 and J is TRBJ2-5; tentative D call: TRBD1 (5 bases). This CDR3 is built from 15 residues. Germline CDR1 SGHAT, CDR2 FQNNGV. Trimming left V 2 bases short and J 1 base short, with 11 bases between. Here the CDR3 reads CASSLRGSFQETQYF. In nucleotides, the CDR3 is TGTGCCAGCAGCTTAAGGGGATCTTTCCAAGAGACCCAGTACTTC.

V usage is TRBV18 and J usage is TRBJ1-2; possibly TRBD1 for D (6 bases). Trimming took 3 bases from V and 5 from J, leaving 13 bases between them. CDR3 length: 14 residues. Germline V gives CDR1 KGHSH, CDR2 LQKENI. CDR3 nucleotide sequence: TGTGCCAGCTCACCGACACGGGACATTTATGGCTACACCTTC. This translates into CASSPTRDIYGYTF. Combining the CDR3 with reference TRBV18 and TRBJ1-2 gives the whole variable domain NAGVMQNPRHLVRRRGQEARLRCSPMKGHSHVYWYRQLPEEGLKFMVYLQKENIIDESGMPKERFSAEFPKEGPSILRIQQVVRGDSAAYFCASSPTRDIYGYTFGSGTRLTVV.

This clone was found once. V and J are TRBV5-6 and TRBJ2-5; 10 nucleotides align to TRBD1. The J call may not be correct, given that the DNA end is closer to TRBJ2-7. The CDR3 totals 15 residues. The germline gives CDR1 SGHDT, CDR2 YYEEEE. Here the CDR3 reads CASSFLGQGNYEQYF. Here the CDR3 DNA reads TGTGCCAGCAGCTTCTTGGGACAGGGGAACTACGAGCAGTACTTC.

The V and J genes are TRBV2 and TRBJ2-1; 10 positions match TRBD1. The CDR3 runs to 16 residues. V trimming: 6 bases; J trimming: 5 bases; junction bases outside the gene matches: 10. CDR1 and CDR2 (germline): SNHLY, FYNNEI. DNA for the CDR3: TGTGCCAGCAGGGCTCCGGGACAGGGGCACCACAATGAGCAGTTCTTC. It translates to CASRAPGQGHHNEQFF. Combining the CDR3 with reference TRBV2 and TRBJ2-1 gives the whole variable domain EPEVTQTPSHQVTQMGQEVILRCVPISNHLYFYWYRQILGQKVEFLVSFYNNEISEKSEIFDDQFSVERPDGSNFTLKIRSTKLEDSAMYFCASRAPGQGHHNEQFFGPGTRLTVL.

The CDR3 DNA is TGTGCCAGCAGTCTTCTGTCGGTTTCCTACGAGCAGTACTTC. It is translated as CASSLLSVSYEQYF. The chain carries TRBV28 and TRBJ2-7; D call uncertain. Germline CDR1 and CDR2: MDHEN and SYDVKM. The V and J ends lost 5 bases and 1 base respectively, with 12 bases between them. The CDR3 has 14 residues.

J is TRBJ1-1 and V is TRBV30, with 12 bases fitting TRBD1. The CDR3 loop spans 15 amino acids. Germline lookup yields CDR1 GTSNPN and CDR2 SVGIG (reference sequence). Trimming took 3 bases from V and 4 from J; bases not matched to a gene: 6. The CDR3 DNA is TGTGCCTGGAGCCCGGGACAGGGGGCGGGCACTGAAGCTTTCTTT. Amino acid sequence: CAWSPGQGAGTEAFF.

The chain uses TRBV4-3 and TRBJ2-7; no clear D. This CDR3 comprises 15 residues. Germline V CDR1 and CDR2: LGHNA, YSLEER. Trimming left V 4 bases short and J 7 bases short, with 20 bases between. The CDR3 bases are TGCGCCAGCAGCCTCGTGGGCAGCTTCGAAGGAGAGCAGTACTTC. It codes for CASSLVGSFEGEQYF.

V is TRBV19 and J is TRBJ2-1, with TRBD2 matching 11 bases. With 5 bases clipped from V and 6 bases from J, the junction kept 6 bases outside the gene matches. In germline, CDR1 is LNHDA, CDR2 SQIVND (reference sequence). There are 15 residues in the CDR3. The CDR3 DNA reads TGTGCCAGTAGTGCTAGCGGGGGGTCTTTCAATGAGCAGTTCTTC. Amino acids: CASSASGGSFNEQFF.

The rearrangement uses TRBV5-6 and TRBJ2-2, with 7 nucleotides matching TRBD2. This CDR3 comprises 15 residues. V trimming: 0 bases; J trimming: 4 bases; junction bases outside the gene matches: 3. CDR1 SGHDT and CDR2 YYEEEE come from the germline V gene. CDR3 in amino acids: CASSLELAGTGELFF. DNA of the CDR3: TGTGCCAGCAGCTTGGAGTTAGCGGGCACCGGGGAGCTGTTTTTT. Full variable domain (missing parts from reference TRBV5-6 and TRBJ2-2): DAGVTQSPTHLIKTRGQQVTLRCSPKSGHDTVSWYQQALGQGPQFIFQYYEEEERQRGNFPDRFSGHQFPNYSSELNVNALLLGDSALYLCASSLELAGTGELFFGEGSRLTVL.

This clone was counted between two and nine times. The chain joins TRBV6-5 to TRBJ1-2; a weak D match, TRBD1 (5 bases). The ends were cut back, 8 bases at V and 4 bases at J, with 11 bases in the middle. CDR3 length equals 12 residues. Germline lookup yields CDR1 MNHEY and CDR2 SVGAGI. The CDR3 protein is CASRGSLYGYTF. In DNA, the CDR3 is TGTGCCAGCCGGGGCAGCCTCTATGGCTACACCTTC.

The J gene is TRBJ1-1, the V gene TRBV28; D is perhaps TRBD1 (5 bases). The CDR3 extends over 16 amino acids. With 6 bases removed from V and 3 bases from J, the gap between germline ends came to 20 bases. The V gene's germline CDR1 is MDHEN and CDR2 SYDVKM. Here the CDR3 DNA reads TGTGCCAGCAGCACCTTAACGGGGCTGTTCGACACTGAAGCTTTCTTT. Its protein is CASSTLTGLFDTEAFF.

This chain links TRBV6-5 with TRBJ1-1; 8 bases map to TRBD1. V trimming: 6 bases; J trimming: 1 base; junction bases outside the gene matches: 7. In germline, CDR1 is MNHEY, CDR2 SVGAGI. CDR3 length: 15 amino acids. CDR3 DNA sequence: TGTGCCAGCAGGATATCGGACAGGGCGAACACTGAAGCTTTCTTT. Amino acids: CASRISDRANTEAFF.

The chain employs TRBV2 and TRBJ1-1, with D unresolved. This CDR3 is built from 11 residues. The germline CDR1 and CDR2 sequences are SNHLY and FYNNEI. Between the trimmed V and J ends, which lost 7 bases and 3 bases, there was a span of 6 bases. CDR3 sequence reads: CASTMYTEAFF. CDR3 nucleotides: TGTGCCAGCACGATGTACACTGAAGCTTTCTTT.

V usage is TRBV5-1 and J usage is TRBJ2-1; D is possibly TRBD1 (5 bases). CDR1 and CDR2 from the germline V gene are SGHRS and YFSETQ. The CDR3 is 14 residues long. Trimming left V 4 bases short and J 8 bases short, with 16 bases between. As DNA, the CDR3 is TGCGCCAGCAGCCGGGCGGCAGGGCAGGATGAGCAGTTCTTC. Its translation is CASSRAAGQDEQFF.

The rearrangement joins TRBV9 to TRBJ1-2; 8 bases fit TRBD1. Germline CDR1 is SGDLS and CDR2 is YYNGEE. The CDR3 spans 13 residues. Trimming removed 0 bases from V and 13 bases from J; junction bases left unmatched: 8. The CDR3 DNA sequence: TGTGCCAGCAGCGTAGGGACAGGGTTTTTTTCCACCTTC. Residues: CASSVGTGFFSTF.

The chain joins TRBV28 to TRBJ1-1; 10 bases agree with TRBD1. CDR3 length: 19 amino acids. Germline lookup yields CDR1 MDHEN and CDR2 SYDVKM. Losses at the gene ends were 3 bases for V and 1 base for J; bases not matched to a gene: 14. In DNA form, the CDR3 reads TGTGCCAGCAGTTTGGGTCCGACAGGGGGCAAAACGAGGAACACTGAAGCTTTCTTT. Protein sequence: CASSLGPTGGKTRNTEAFF.

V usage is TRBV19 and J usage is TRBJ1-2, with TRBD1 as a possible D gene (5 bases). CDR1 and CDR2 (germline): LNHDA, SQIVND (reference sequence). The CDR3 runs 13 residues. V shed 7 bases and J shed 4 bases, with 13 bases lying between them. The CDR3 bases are TGTGCCAGTACCTCAGGGCAGGCCTATGGCTACACCTTC. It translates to CASTSGQAYGYTF.

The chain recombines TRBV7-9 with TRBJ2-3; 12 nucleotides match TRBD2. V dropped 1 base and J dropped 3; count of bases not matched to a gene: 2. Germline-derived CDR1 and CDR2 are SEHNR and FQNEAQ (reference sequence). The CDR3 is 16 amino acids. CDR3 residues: CASSLGTSGGTDTQYF. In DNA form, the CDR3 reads TGTGCCAGCAGCTTAGGTACTAGCGGGGGGACAGATACGCAGTATTTT.

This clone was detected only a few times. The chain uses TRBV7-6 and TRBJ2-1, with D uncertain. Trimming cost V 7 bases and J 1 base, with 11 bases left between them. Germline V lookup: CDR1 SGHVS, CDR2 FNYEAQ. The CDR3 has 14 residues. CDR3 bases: TGTGCCAGCACGTCTCCACCTTCCTACAATGAGCAGTTCTTC. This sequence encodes CASTSPPSYNEQFF.

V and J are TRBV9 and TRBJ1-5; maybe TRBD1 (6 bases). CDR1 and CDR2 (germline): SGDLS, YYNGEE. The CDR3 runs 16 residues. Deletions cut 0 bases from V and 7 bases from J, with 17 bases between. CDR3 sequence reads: CASSVGQEGQGQPQHF. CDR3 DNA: TGTGCCAGCAGCGTAGGCCAGGAGGGTCAGGGGCAGCCCCAGCATTTT.